The 8 T cell receptor beta chains reported below all come from one sample, sequenced in a study of cytomegalovirus exposure and HLA in healthy donors. The PCR ran on 60 Vbeta and 13 Jbeta primers. Sequenced by immunoSEQ multiplex PCR; TCRdb stores in-frame clones only, minus some. The sample has about 140,000 clones, about 78% seen once. Sequencing was performed on PBMCs. Source of these receptors: a middle-aged man in good health and CMV-seropositive.

The chain has TRBV6-5 and TRBJ1-5; maybe TRBD1 (6 bases). Germline V lookup: CDR1 MNHEY, CDR2 SVGAGI. This CDR3 spans 15 amino acids. The ends were cut back, 7 bases at V and 0 bases at J, with 13 bases in the middle. The CDR3, as DNA: TGTGCCAGCACCGTAGACAGGTATAGCAATCAGCCCCAGCATTTT. Its protein product is CASTVDRYSNQPQHF.

The CDR3, as DNA: TGTGCCAGCAGCCCTAGGACTAGCGGGAGCTCCGAGCAGTACTTC. Protein: CASSPRTSGSSEQYF. The V call is TRBV7-2, the J call TRBJ2-7; 13 bases align to TRBD2. This CDR3 has 15 residues. Per germline, CDR1 SGHTA and CDR2 FQGNSA. V trimming: 5 bases; J trimming: 6 bases; junction bases outside the gene matches: 7.

The chain joins TRBV5-4 to TRBJ1-1, with 8 bases lining up with TRBD1. The germline V gene has CDR1 SGHNT and CDR2 YYREEE (reference sequence). This CDR3 is 16 amino acids long. J gave up 1 base and V 4 bases, and 9 bases lay outside the gene matches. The CDR3: CASSPGQGAKNTEAFF. The CDR3 DNA reads as TGTGCCAGCAGCCCGGGGCAGGGGGCAAAGAACACTGAAGCTTTCTTT. Variable domain in full (rest from reference TRBV5-4 and TRBJ1-1): ETGVTQSPTHLIKTRGQQVTLRCSSQSGHNTVSWYQQALGQGPQFIFQYYREEENGRGNFPPRFSGLQFPNYSSELNVNALELDDSALYLCASSPGQGAKNTEAFFGQGTRLTVV.

This rearrangement joins TRBV19 to TRBJ1-1; D might be TRBD1 (5 bases). CDR1 LNHDA and CDR2 SQIVND come from the germline V gene (reference sequence). The length of the CDR3 is 12 residues. Trimming took 7 bases from V and 1 from J, leaving 7 bases between them. The CDR3 spells CASNRPNTEAFF. DNA of the CDR3: TGTGCCAGTAACAGGCCGAACACTGAAGCTTTCTTT. Supplemented by reference TRBV19 and TRBJ1-1, the full variable domain reads DGGITQSPKYLFRKEGQNVTLSCEQNLNHDAMYWYRQDPGQGLRLIYYSQIVNDFQKGDIAEGYSVSREKKESFPLTVTSAQKNPTAFYLCASNRPNTEAFFGQGTRLTVV.

The genes are TRBV27 and TRBJ2-7; 7 positions match TRBD2. CDR3 size: 16 residues. Germline V gives CDR1 MNHEY, CDR2 SMNVEV (reference sequence). V shed 6 bases, J shed 0 bases, and the junction held 11 bases outside the gene matches. CDR3 in DNA: TGTGCCAGCAGGATGGCCTCTAGCGGTGGCTCCTACGAGCAGTACTTC. Protein product: CASRMASSGGSYEQYF.

V and J are TRBV9 and TRBJ1-1; no firm D call. This CDR3 spans 14 amino acids. The V gene's germline CDR1 is SGDLS and CDR2 YYNGEE. V lost 0 bases, J lost 0 bases, and 6 bases lay in between. The CDR3 is CASSVANMNTEAFF. In nucleotides, the CDR3 is TGTGCCAGCAGCGTAGCCAACATGAACACTGAAGCTTTCTTT.

The rearrangement joins TRBV7-3 to TRBJ2-1, with 14 bases fitting TRBD2. In germline, CDR1 is SGHTA, CDR2 FQGTGA. This CDR3 spans 21 amino acids. The ends lost 1 base at V and 0 bases at J; junction bases unmatched: 11. This chain's CDR3 is CASSLSGGTSGSRSSYNEQFF. The CDR3 coding sequence is TGTGCCAGCAGCTTAAGTGGTGGGACTAGCGGGAGCAGAAGCTCCTACAATGAGCAGTTCTTC.

The chain combines TRBV5-5 with TRBJ2-1, with D perhaps matching TRBD2 (5 bases). V lost 0 bases, J lost 0 bases, and 16 bases lay in between. Germline CDR1 reads SGHKS; CDR2 reads YYEKEE (reference sequence). The CDR3 runs to 18 residues. The CDR3 here is CASSLVFSSASSYNEQFF. Here the CDR3 DNA reads TGTGCCAGCAGCTTGGTGTTCAGTAGCGCCAGCTCCTACAATGAGCAGTTCTTC.